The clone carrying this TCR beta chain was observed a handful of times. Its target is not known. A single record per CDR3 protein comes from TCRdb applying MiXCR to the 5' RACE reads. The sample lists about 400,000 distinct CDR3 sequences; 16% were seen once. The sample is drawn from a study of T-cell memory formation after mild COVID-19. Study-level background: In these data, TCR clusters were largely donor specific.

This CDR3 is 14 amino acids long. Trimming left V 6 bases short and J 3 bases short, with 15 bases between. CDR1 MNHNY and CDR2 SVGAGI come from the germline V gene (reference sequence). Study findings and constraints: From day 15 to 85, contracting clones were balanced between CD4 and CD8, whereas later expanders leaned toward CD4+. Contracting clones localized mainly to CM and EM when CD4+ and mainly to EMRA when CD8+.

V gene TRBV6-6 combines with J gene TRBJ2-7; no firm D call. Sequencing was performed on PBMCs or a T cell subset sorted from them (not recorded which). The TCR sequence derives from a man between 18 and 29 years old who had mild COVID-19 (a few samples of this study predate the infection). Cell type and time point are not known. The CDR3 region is CASSNIVGRYEQYF. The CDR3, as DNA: TGTGCCAGCAGCAACATAGTCGGGCGCTACGAGCAGTACTTC.